This T cell receptor (beta chain) appears in the sequencing data of a study of brain T cells in children with intractable seizures. V shed 4 bases, J shed 1 base, and the junction held 4 bases outside the gene matches. The CDR3 loop spans 15 amino acids. Per the germline V gene, CDR1 is LGHNA and CDR2 is YNFKEQ. Time point here: blood from clinic visit 5 months post-surgery; TSC patient then seizure free. Only cases whose brain tissue showed the highest T cell transcript signatures were sequenced. Here immunoSEQ multiplex PCR was the method, and the copy in TCRdb shows in-frame clones only, minus some. This table has under 400,000 clones, about 93% appearing once.

The sample here was peripheral blood, taken approximately 5 months after surgery. This receptor was identified in a boy in the first two years of life with tuberous sclerosis and intractable seizures. This chain links TRBV4-2 with TRBJ1-3; 7 bases fit TRBD1. This CDR3 is CASSPGQSSGNTIYF. Here the CDR3 DNA reads TGTGCCAGCAGCCCGGGACAGTCATCTGGAAACACCATATATTTT.